Sequencing of this T cell receptor (beta chain) was carried out in a study of CD8 T cells in ankylosing spondylitis. With respect to this clonotype: Its antigen is unknown.

CDR1 DFQATT and CDR2 SNEGSKA come from the germline V gene (reference sequence). V lost 5 bases, J lost 0 bases, and 10 bases lay in between. This CDR3 contains 14 residues. Study-level points and caveats: As for the disease-linked clones, they showed a CD8+ phenotype and occurred at relatively low frequencies in peripheral blood. Earlier work had already found some motif variants in reactive arthritis synovial fluid and blood. Ankylosing spondylitis blood appeared to carry a characteristic TCR beta motif of 7 or 8 highly homologous variants. In ankylosing spondylitis patients, matched synovial fluid reportedly showed significant enrichment of disease-linked clones.

From the 5' RACE reads, TCRdb called clonotypes with MiXCR, one entry per CDR3 protein. The sample holds about 27,000 distinct CDR3 sequences; roughly 8.6% are singletons and the top ten take 25% to 30%. Sequenced material: blood. This chain joins TRBV20-1 and TRBJ1-4, with a possible D match to TRBD1 (5 bases). This receptor was taken from a male donor with ankylosing spondylitis or in good health (not recorded which). DNA of the CDR3: TGCAGTGCTCCCACAGGTGCAACTAATGAAAAACTGTTTTTT. Its translation is CSAPTGATNEKLFF.